Reported below is one TCR beta chain. What it binds is not known. The data stem from a study of T-cell memory formation after mild COVID-19. Findings and limits, study-wide: Some clones that responded turned up in pre-infection memory, which suggests that cross-reactive memory joined in.

CDR3 size: 15 residues. Germline CDR1 is SGHRS and CDR2 is YFSETQ. The ends were cut back, 4 bases at V and 1 base at J, with 15 bases in the middle. TCRdb re-derived calls from the 5' RACE reads in MiXCR, one entry per CDR3 protein. The sample has over 300,000 distinct CDR3 sequences; 20% to 25% are singletons. The material sequenced was PBMCs or a T cell subset sorted from them (not recorded which). This clonotype originated in a man aged 18-30 years who had mild COVID-19 (a few samples of this study predate the infection). Cell type and time point are not known. The rearrangement joins TRBV5-1 to TRBJ2-7; TRBD1 or TRBD2 may be the D gene (5 bases each). CDR3 in amino acids: CASSIGTFVSYEQYF. The CDR3 DNA reads as TGCGCCAGCAGCATTGGGACGTTTGTTTCCTACGAGCAGTACTTC.